Many counts were recorded for the clone carrying this T cell receptor (beta chain). The record originates from a study of human T cells and chemical hapten exposure. As for time point: pre-sensitization, week 0. The treatment denotes: therapeutic diphenylcyclopropenone sensitization with weekly scalp DPC. TCRdb re-called the RACE reads with MiXCR, one entry per CDR3 protein. The sample lists tens of thousands of distinct CDR3 sequences; around 6.6% were seen once. Trimming took 0 bases from V and 7 from J; bases not matched to a gene: 5. Germline V gene lookup returns CDR1 KGHSH and CDR2 LQKENI. The CDR3 is made up of 15 amino acids.

The sample here was whole blood, taken in connection with sensitization to the hapten diphenylcyclopropenone (DPC). The source is a young woman with alopecia areata. Some clones in this sample may be carry-over from other donors' samples. The chain recombines TRBV18 with TRBJ2-1; 8 nucleotides match TRBD2. CDR3 nucleotide sequence: TGTGCCAGCTCACCACCAAATCCTAGCGGGAATGAGCAGTTCTTC. Translated, it gives CASSPPNPSGNEQFF.